This T cell receptor beta chain is drawn from a study of CD8 T cells in Susac syndrome. V shed 1 base and J 6 bases; nucleotides not matched to a gene: 4. Germline CDR1 is MDHEN and CDR2 is SYDVKM. The CDR3 is made up of 15 amino acids. A quantity of roughly 0.5 to 1 ug RNA underwent reverse transcription using random hexamers. It was immunoSEQ multiplex PCR that amplified TCR beta CDR3 across 54 Vbeta and 13 Jbeta. TCRdb re-derived calls from the immunoSEQ multiplex PCR reads in MiXCR, one entry per CDR3 protein. Found here are about 52,000 distinct CDR3 sequences, 93% of them singletons; the top ten hold about 0.51%. Sequencing targeted TCR beta in T cells from blood (CD8+ and CD4+). The patients who served as multiple sclerosis controls were treatment-naive and had stable or active relapsing-remitting disease that fulfilled the revised McDonald criteria. Negative isolation was used for CD8+ and CD4+ T cells, and FACS enrichment was applied to TEMRA cells.

This chain joins TRBV28 and TRBJ2-7, with TRBD1 matching over 12 bases. The TCR sequence derives from a human donor with multiple sclerosis. What was sequenced was CD8+ T cells from PBMCs. CDR3 in DNA: TGTGCCAGCAGTTTATTGGGACAGGGGGCTGGCGAGCAGTACTTC. It translates to CASSLLGQGAGEQYF.